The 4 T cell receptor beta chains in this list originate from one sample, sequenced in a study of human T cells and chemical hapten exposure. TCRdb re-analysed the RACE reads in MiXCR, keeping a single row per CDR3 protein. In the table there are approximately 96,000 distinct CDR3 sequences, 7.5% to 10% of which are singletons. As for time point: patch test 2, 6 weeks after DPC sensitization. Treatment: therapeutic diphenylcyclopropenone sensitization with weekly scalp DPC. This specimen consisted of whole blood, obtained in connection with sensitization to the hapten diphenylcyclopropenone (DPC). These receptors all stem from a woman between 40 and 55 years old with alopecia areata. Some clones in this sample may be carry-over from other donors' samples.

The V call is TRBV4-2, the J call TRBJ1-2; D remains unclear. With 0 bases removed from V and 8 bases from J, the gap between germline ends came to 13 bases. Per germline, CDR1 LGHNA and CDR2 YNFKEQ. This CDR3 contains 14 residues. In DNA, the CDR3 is TGTGCCAGCAGCCAAGAAACGGACGGAGGCGGCTACACCTTC. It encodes CASSQETDGGGYTF.

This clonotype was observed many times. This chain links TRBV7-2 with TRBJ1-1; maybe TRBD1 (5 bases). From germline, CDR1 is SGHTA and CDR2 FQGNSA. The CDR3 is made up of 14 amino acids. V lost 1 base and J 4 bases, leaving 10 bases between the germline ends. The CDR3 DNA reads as TGTGCCAGCAGCTTAGAGGGGTGGAGCACTGAAGCTTTCTTT. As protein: CASSLEGWSTEAFF.

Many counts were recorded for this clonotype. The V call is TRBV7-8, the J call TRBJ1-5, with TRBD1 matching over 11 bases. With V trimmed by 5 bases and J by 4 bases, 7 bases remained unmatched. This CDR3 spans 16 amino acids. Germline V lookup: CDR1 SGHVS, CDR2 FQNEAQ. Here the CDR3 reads CASSTGQGAGNQPQHF. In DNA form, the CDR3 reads TGTGCCAGCAGCACCGGACAGGGGGCAGGGAATCAGCCCCAGCATTTT. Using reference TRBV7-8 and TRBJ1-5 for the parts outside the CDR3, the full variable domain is GAGVSQSPRYKVAKRGQDVALRCDPISGHVSLFWYQQALGQGPEFLTYFQNEAQLDKSGLPSDRFFAERPEGSVSTLKIQRTQQEDSAVYLCASSTGQGAGNQPQHFGDGTRLSIL.

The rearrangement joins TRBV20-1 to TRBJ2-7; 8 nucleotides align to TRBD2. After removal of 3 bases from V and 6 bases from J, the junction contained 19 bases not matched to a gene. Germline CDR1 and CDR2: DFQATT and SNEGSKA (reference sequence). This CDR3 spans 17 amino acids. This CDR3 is CSASPSGSGLEAREQYF. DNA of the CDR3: TGCAGTGCTAGCCCCTCCGGGTCGGGACTAGAGGCCCGCGAGCAGTACTTC.